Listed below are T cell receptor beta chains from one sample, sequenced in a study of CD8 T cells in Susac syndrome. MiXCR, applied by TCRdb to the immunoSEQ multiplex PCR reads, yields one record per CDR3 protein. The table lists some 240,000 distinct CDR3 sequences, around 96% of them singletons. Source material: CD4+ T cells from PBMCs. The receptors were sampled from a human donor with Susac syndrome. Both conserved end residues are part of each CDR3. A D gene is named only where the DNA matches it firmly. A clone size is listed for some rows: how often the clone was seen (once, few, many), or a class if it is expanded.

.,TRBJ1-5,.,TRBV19,TGTGCCAGTAGTGCATCGGTTGGTCAGCCCCAGCATTTT,CASSASVGQPQHF
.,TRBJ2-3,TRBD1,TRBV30,TGTGCCTGGAGTGCGGACAGGGGAAGCCGAGATACGCAGTATTTT,CAWSADRGSRDTQYF
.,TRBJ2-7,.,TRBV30,TGTGCCTGGGACAAGGGGGTCTACGAGCAGTACTTC,CAWDKGVYEQYF
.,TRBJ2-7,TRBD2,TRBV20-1,TGCAGTGCCCCCGACGCGGGAGGGGGGTACGAGCAGTACTTC,CSAPDAGGGYEQYF
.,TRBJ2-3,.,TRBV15,TGTGCCACCAGCAGAGATTACCGGGATACGCAGTATTTT,CATSRDYRDTQYF
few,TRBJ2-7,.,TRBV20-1,TGCAGTGCTAGAGGACCCTCCTACGAGCAGTACTTC,CSARGPSYEQYF
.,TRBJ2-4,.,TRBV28,TGTGCCAGCAGACCCATGAGCGCCAAAAACATTCAGTACTTC,CASRPMSAKNIQYF
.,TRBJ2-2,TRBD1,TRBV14,TGTGCCAGCAGTCAAAACAGGGGTGTCACCGGGGAGCTGTTTTTT,CASSQNRGVTGELFF
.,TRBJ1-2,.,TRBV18,TGTGCCAGCTCACCAAACGCCCACAGAGCGGAGGCTTGCACCTTC,CASSPNAHRAEACTF
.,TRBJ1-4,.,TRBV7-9,TGTGCCAGCAGCATGCAAGGACAGTTTGCAAAACTGTTTTTT,CASSMQGQFAKLFF
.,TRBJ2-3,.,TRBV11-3,TGTGCCAGCAGCCACGCAGGGGCTCGCACGCAGTATTTT,CASSHAGARTQYF
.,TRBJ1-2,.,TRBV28,TGTGCCAGCAGTCCCACCGCAGGGTTCCCCGATGGCTACACCTTC,CASSPTAGFPDGYTF
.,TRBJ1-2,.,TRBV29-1,TGCAGCGGGATGGGACGGAACTATGGCTACACCTTC,CSGMGRNYGYTF
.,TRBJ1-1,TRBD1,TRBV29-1,TGCAGCGTTTCCCCACAGGGGGTGAACACTGAAGCTTTCTTT,CSVSPQGVNTEAFF
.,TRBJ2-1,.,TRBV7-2,TGTGCCAGCAGCCCCCGGGCCCCCCCGGACGATGAGCAGTTCTTC,CASSPRAPPDDEQFF
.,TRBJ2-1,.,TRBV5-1,TGCGCCAGCAGCTTGGGACGTAGCTACAATGAGCAGTTCTTC,CASSLGRSYNEQFF
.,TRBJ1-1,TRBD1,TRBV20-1,TGCAGTGCTAGACGCAGGGGGTACGGGACAGGGCTTTCTACTGAAGCTTTCTTT,CSARRRGYGTGLSTEAFF
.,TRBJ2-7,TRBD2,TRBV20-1,TGCAGTGCTACTCTAGCGGGAGTCTACGAGCAGTACTTC,CSATLAGVYEQYF
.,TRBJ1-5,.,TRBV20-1,TGCAGTGCTCGACTGGGCAGGGGTCTAAATCAGCCCCAGCATTTT,CSARLGRGLNQPQHF
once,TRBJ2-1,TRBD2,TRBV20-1,TGCAGTGCTAGGAAGCTAGCGGGGCAAAGCTCCTACAATGAGCAGTTCTTC,CSARKLAGQSSYNEQFF
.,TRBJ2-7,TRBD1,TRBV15,TGTGCCACCAGCTTCACCGGGACAGGGACCCCCGAGCAGTACTTC,CATSFTGTGTPEQYF
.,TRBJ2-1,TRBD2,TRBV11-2,TGTGCCAGCAGCTTACGATGGGGGTCCGGGGGGACTAGCGGGATGAGCTCCTACAATGAGCAGTTCTTC,CASSLRWGSGGTSGMSSYNEQFF
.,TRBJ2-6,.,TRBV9,TGTGCCAGCAGCGTAGAGTGGGAGCGGATCTCTGGGGCCAACGTCCTGACTTTC,CASSVEWERISGANVLTF
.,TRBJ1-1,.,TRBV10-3,TGTGCCATCAGTGCGGGACAAGCGAACACTGAAGCTTTCTTT,CAISAGQANTEAFF
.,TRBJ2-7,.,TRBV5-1,TGCGCCAGCAGCCGCCTCGGATTCTACGAGCAGTACTTC,CASSRLGFYEQYF
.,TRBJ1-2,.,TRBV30,TGTGCCTGGAATAGGGGGGATTACTACACCTTC,CAWNRGDYYTF
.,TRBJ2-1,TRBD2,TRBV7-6,TGTGCCAGCAGACCCGCCCTGGGCGGGAGTGGTGAGCAGTTCTTC,CASRPALGGSGEQFF
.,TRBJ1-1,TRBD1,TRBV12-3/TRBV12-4,TGTGCCAGCAGTTCAACCGGACAGGGAAACACTGAAGCTTTCTTT,CASSSTGQGNTEAFF
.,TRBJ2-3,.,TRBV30,TGTGCCTGGAGTCCCCGTAGAGATACGCAGTATTTT,CAWSPRRDTQYF
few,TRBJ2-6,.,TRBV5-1,TGCGCCAGCAGCCGGGAAGGGGTCGCGGCCAACGTCCTGACTTTC,CASSREGVAANVLTF
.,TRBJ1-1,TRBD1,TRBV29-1,TGCAGCTCCACCCCTTCAGGGGGCGCAGGGGCTGGAGCTTTCTTT,CSSTPSGGAGAGAFF
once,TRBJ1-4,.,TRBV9,TGTGCCAGCAGCGCGGGGCAGACTAATGAAAAACTGTTTTTT,CASSAGQTNEKLFF
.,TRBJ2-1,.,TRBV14,TGTGCCAGCAGCCAAGATCTAGGCTTATACAATGAGCAGTTCTTC,CASSQDLGLYNEQFF
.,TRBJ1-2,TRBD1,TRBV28,TGTGCCAGCAGTTTAGGCCAGGGGGTTGGCTATGGCTACACCTTC,CASSLGQGVGYGYTF
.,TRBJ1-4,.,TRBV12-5,TGTGCTAGTGGTCGGACAGAGAGTGAAAAACTGTTTTTT,CASGRTESEKLFF
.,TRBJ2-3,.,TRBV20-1,TGCAGTGCTAGAGGCAGGCACACAGATACGCAGTATTTT,CSARGRHTDTQYF
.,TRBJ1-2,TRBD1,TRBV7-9,TGTGCCAGCAGCTTAGGGGACAGACCAGCCTATGGCTACACCTTC,CASSLGDRPAYGYTF
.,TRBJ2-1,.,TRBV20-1,TGCAGTGCCCCGGGCCTTGGTGGGACTGTCTACAATGAGCAGTTCTTC,CSAPGLGGTVYNEQFF
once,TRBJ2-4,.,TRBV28,TGTGCCAGCGAGGCAGCCGGTCGGGGCAAAAACATTCAGTACTTC,CASEAAGRGKNIQYF
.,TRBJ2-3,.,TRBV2,TGTGCCAGCAAGGACTGGGGAACAGATACGCAGTATTTT,CASKDWGTDTQYF
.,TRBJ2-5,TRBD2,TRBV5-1,TGCGCCAGCAGCCCTTCGGGACTAGCGGGATTTGAGACCCAGTACTTC,CASSPSGLAGFETQYF